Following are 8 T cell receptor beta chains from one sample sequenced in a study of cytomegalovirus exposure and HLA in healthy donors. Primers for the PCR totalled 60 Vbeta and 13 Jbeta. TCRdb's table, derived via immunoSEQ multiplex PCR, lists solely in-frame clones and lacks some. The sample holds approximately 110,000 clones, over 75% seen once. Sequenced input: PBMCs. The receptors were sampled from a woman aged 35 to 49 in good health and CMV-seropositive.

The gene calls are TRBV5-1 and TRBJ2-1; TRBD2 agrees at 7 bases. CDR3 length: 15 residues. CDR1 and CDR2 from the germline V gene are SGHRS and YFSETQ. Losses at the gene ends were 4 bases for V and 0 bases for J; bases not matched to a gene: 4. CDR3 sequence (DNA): TGCGCCAGCAGCATCAGCGGGACCTCCTACAATGAGCAGTTCTTC. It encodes CASSISGTSYNEQFF.

This CDR3 is CASSPGLAGGGNEQFF. DNA of the CDR3: TGCGCCAGCAGTCCCGGACTAGCGGGGGGAGGCAATGAGCAGTTCTTC. The rearrangement links TRBV5-1 to TRBJ2-1; 14 bases are a match to TRBD2. After removal of 5 bases from V and 6 bases from J, the junction contained 7 bases not matched to a gene. The germline V gene has CDR1 SGHRS and CDR2 YFSETQ. CDR3 length: 16 residues.

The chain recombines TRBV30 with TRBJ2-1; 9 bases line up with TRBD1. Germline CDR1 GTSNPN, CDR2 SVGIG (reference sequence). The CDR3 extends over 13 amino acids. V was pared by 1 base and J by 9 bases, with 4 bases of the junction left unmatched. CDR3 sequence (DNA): TGTGCCTGGAGTGGACAGGGGGACGGTGAGCAGTTCTTC. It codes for CAWSGQGDGEQFF.

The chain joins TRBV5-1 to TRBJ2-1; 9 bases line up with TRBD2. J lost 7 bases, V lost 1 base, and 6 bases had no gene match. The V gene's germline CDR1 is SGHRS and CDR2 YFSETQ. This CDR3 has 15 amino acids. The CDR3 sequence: CASSLRLAGRNEQFF. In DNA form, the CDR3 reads TGCGCCAGCAGCTTGAGGCTAGCGGGAAGGAATGAGCAGTTCTTC.

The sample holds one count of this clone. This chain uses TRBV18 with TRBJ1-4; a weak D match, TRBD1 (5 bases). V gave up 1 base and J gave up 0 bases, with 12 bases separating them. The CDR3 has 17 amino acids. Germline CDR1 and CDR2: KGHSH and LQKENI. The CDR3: CASSPQTGVATNEKLFF. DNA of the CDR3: TGTGCCAGCTCACCACAAACAGGTGTCGCAACTAATGAAAAACTGTTTTTT.

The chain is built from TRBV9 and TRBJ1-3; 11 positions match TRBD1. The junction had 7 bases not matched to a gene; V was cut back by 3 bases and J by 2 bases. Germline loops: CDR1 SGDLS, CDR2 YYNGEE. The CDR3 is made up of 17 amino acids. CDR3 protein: CASSETPGQGAGNTIYF. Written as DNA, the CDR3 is TGTGCCAGCAGCGAGACCCCGGGACAGGGGGCTGGAAACACCATATATTTT.

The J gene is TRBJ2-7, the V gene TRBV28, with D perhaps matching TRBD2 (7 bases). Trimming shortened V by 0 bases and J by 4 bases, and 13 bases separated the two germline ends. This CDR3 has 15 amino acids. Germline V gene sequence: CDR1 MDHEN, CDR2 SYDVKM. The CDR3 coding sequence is TGTGCCAGCAGTTTATGGGGAGGGACACGGTACGAGCAGTACTTC. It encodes CASSLWGGTRYEQYF.

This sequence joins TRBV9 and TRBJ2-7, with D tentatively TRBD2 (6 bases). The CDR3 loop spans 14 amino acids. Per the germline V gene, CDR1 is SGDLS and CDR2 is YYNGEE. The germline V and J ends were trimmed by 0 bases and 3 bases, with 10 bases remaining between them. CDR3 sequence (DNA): TGTGCCAGCAGCGTAGGTCCCGGGAGCTACGAGCAGTACTTC. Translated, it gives CASSVGPGSYEQYF.